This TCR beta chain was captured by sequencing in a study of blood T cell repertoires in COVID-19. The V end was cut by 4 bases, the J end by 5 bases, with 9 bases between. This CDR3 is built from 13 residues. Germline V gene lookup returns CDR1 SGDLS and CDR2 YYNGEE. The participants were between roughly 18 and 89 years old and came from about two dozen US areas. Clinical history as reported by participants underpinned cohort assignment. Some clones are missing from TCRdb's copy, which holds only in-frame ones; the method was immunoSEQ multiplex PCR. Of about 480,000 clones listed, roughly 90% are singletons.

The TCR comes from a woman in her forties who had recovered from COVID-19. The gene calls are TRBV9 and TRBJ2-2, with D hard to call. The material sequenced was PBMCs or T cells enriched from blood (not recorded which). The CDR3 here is CASSPSLTGELFF. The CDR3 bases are TGTGCCAGCAGCCCCAGTTTAACCGGGGAGCTGTTTTTT.